The 20 T cell receptor beta chains presented below share a single source sample, sequenced in a study of T cell repertoires in cytomegalovirus infection. TCRdb re-analysed the reads in MiXCR, keeping a single row per CDR3 protein. The table shows roughly 920,000 distinct CDR3 sequences, with roughly 30% occurring only once. Their cognate antigens are unknown. Source: cultured CD8+ T cells from PBMCs, taken from culture after CMV antigen stimulation. The receptors stem from a human donor in good health (CMV status not recorded). Some clones in this sample may be carry-over from other donors' samples.

This clonotype was counted many times. The rearrangement joins TRBV7-9 to TRBJ1-2; D might be TRBD1 (6 bases). Germline CDR1 reads SEHNR; CDR2 reads FQNEAQ (reference sequence). The CDR3 loop spans 16 amino acids. Deletions cut 4 bases from V and 11 bases from J, with 26 bases between. For the CDR3, the DNA is TGTGCCAGCAGCTCCCCGGACAGACCAGCCAAGGATCGGTACACCTTC. Translation gives CASSSPDRPAKDRYTF.

This chain uses TRBV6-1 with TRBJ2-5; no clear D. The V end was cut by 2 bases, the J end by 4 bases, with 5 bases between. Germline-derived CDR1 and CDR2 are MNHNS and SASEGT. This CDR3 spans 12 amino acids. CDR3 DNA: TGTGCCAGCAGTGAAATAGGAGAGACCCAGTACTTC. Translation: CASSEIGETQYF.

This chain uses TRBV19 with TRBJ1-4; D is uncertain. Germline CDR1 and CDR2: LNHDA and SQIVND (reference sequence). This CDR3 is 16 amino acids long. Trimming took 3 bases from V and 0 from J, leaving 11 bases between them. This CDR3 is CASSISESATNEKLFF. The CDR3 DNA sequence: TGTGCCAGTAGTATTTCGGAATCCGCAACTAATGAAAAACTGTTTTTT.

The chain carries TRBV12-3 or TRBV12-4 and TRBJ1-2; the match to TRBD1 covers 9 bases. V lost 3 bases to trimming and J lost 7 bases; unmatched junction nucleotides: 3. This CDR3 contains 13 residues. DNA for the CDR3: TGTGCCAGCAGTTTTTCGACAGGGGGTGGCTACACCTTC. This codes for CASSFSTGGGYTF.

The V call is TRBV10-2, the J call TRBJ1-1; D may be TRBD1 (6 bases). V was cut by 5 bases and J by 0 bases, with 13 bases left in between. Germline V gives CDR1 WSHSY, CDR2 SAAADI. The CDR3 consists of 15 residues. CDR3 DNA: TGCGCCAGCAGTCATTGGACAGCCATGAACACTGAAGCTTTCTTT. Residues: CASSHWTAMNTEAFF.

As for this clonotype: This may stem from a read error, because a much larger clone lies one nucleotide away. The genes are TRBV12-3 or TRBV12-4 and TRBJ1-2, with D possibly being TRBD1 (5 bases). This CDR3 region has 13 residues. CDR3 region: CVSSGAGLYGYTF. CDR3 DNA: TGTGTCAGCAGTGGAGCGGGGCTCTATGGCTACACCTTC.

This clonotype was counted only a few times. The chain combines TRBV27 with TRBJ1-6, with D uncertain. There are 17 residues in the CDR3. V lost 1 base and J lost 0, with 10 bases in between. CDR1 and CDR2 from the germline V gene are MNHEY and SMNVEV (reference sequence). The CDR3 DNA reads as TGTGCCAGCAGTTTATGGGCAGTAACCTCCTATAATTCACCCCTCCACTTT. Its protein is CASSLWAVTSYNSPLHF.

This clonotype was observed a few times. V and J are TRBV19 and TRBJ2-1; the match to TRBD2 covers 8 bases. The CDR3 has 15 residues. Germline V gene sequence: CDR1 LNHDA, CDR2 SQIVND (reference sequence). Trimming took 1 base from V and 9 from J; bases not matched to a gene: 8. CDR3: CASSIVVAGGGEQFF. In nucleotides, the CDR3 is TGTGCCAGTAGTATAGTAGTTGCGGGGGGCGGTGAGCAGTTCTTC.

This clonotype has just one count. This rearrangement joins TRBV6-1 to TRBJ1-6; D remains unclear. Germline V CDR1 and CDR2: MNHNS, SASEGT. Between the trimmed V and J ends, which lost 8 bases and 3 bases, there was a span of 14 bases. The CDR3 consists of 15 residues. CDR3 protein: CASQKKSFYNSPLHF. The CDR3 coding sequence is TGTGCCAGCCAAAAAAAGAGCTTCTATAATTCACCCCTCCACTTT.

This sequence joins TRBV4-1 and TRBJ2-2; D perhaps matches TRBD2 (6 bases). The CDR3 spans 15 residues. Germline V lookup: CDR1 MGHRA, CDR2 YSYEKL. With 4 bases removed from V and 4 bases from J, the gap between germline ends came to 13 bases. Written as DNA, the CDR3 is TGCGCCAGCAGCCCGGAGGGGCATACCACCGGGGAGCTGTTTTTT. Protein: CASSPEGHTTGELFF.

This clonotype was seen a handful of times. V usage is TRBV5-1 and J usage is TRBJ2-2; the D is unclear. CDR3 length: 13 residues. The V gene's germline CDR1 is SGHRS and CDR2 YFSETQ. V lost 7 bases and J 1 base, leaving 8 bases between the germline ends. The CDR3 region is CASAPLNTGELFF. The DNA for the CDR3 is TGCGCCAGCGCTCCTCTGAACACCGGGGAGCTGTTTTTT.

J is TRBJ1-1 and V is TRBV19; 12 bases line up with TRBD1. Losses at the gene ends were 9 bases for V and 0 bases for J; bases not matched to a gene: 5. The germline V gene has CDR1 LNHDA and CDR2 SQIVND (reference sequence). The length of the CDR3 is 15 residues. The CDR3 loop reads CASRDRGRLNTEAFF. For the CDR3, the DNA is TGTGCCAGCCGGGACAGGGGGCGACTGAACACTGAAGCTTTCTTT.

This clonotype was counted at least ten times. The chain uses TRBV7-9 and TRBJ1-1, with D possibly being TRBD1 (5 bases). Trimming shortened V by 5 bases and J by 5 bases, and 21 bases separated the two germline ends. The CDR3 contains 16 residues. Germline CDR1 is SEHNR and CDR2 is FQNEAQ (reference sequence). CDR3 protein: CASSVRDVVVGTEAFF. CDR3 in DNA: TGTGCCAGCAGCGTGAGGGACGTCGTCGTGGGGACTGAAGCTTTCTTT.

This chain uses TRBV10-3 with TRBJ1-1; D perhaps matches TRBD1 (5 bases). CDR1 is ENHRY and CDR2 is SYGVKD in the germline V gene. The CDR3 totals 14 residues. Trimming shortened V by 9 bases and J by 0 bases, and 14 bases separated the two germline ends. The CDR3: CAIEDQGMNTEAFF. The CDR3 bases are TGTGCCATAGAAGACCAGGGAATGAACACTGAAGCTTTCTTT.

This clonotype was counted many times. This rearrangement joins TRBV12-3 or TRBV12-4 to TRBJ1-2; D ambiguous. The CDR3 loop spans 13 amino acids. V lost 2 bases, J lost 4 bases, and 8 bases lay in between. CDR3 sequence (DNA): TGTGCCAGCAGTTTATCAGAGCTCTATGGCTACACCTTC. It codes for CASSLSELYGYTF.

The chain joins TRBV5-6 to TRBJ1-6; TRBD1 might be the D (6 bases). Germline CDR1 reads SGHDT; CDR2 reads YYEEEE. Trimming stripped 4 bases from V and 1 base from J, with 18 bases between. The CDR3 is 18 residues long. The CDR3 reads CASSTMTGPRSYNSPLHF. CDR3 in DNA: TGTGCCAGCAGCACAATGACAGGCCCGAGGTCCTATAATTCACCCCTCCACTTT.

Only a few counts were recorded for this clonotype. The CDR3: CASKLRSENTEAFF. The DNA for the CDR3 is TGTGCCAGCAAGCTGAGATCGGAGAACACTGAAGCTTTCTTT. This chain connects TRBV7-3 to TRBJ1-1; the D is unclear. Germline V CDR1 and CDR2: SGHTA, FQGTGA. This CDR3 is built from 14 residues. Trimming pared 7 bases from V and 1 base from J, leaving 13 bases between.

This chain links TRBV9 with TRBJ2-1; D is perhaps TRBD1 or TRBD2 (5 bases each). This CDR3 has 15 amino acids. CDR1 is SGDLS and CDR2 is YYNGEE in the germline V gene. The V end was cut by 2 bases, the J end by 1 base, with 10 bases between. The DNA of the CDR3 is TGTGCCAGCAGCGTTGGGACCACTTCCTACAATGAGCAGTTCTTC. Translated: CASSVGTTSYNEQFF. The variable domain in full, with the rest retrieved from reference TRBV9 and TRBJ2-1, is DSGVTQTPKHLITATGQRVTLRCSPRSGDLSVYWYQQSLDQGLQFLIQYYNGEERAKGNILERFSAQQFPDLHSELNLSSLELGDSALYFCASSVGTTSYNEQFFGPGTRLTVL.

This clonotype has just one count. The J gene is TRBJ1-4, the V gene TRBV4-1, with no clear D. Germline V CDR1 and CDR2: MGHRA, YSYEKL. The CDR3 has 13 amino acids. The germline V and J ends were trimmed by 3 bases and 1 base, with 3 bases remaining between them. The CDR3 nucleotides are TGCGCCAGCAGCCAGGTAACTAATGAAAAACTGTTTTTT. Its translation is CASSQVTNEKLFF.

A few counts support this clonotype. The rearrangement uses TRBV19 and TRBJ1-1, with D perhaps TRBD1 (5 bases). The length of the CDR3 is 13 residues. Germline CDR1 LNHDA, CDR2 SQIVND (reference sequence). V lost 4 bases and J 5 bases, leaving 11 bases between the germline ends. For the CDR3, the DNA is TGTGCCAGTAGTAGCAGGGATGGGACTGAAGCTTTCTTT. This gives the protein CASSSRDGTEAFF. The variable domain in full, with the rest retrieved from reference TRBV19 and TRBJ1-1, is DGGITQSPKYLFRKEGQNVTLSCEQNLNHDAMYWYRQDPGQGLRLIYYSQIVNDFQKGDIAEGYSVSREKKESFPLTVTSAQKNPTAFYLCASSSRDGTEAFFGQGTRLTVV.